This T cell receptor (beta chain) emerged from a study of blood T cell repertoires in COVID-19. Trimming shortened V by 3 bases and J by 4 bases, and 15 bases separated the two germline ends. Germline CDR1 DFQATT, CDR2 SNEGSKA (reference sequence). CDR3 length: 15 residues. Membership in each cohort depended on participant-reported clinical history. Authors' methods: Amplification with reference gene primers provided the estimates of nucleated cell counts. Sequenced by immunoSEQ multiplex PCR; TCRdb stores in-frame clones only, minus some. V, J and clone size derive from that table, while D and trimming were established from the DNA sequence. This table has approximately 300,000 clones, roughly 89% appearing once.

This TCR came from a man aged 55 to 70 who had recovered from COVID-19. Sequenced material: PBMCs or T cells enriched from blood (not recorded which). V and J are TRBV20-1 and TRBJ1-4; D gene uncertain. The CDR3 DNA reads TGCAGTGCTAGTGGGCTACAGACCTATAATGAAAAACTGTTTTTT. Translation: CSASGLQTYNEKLFF.